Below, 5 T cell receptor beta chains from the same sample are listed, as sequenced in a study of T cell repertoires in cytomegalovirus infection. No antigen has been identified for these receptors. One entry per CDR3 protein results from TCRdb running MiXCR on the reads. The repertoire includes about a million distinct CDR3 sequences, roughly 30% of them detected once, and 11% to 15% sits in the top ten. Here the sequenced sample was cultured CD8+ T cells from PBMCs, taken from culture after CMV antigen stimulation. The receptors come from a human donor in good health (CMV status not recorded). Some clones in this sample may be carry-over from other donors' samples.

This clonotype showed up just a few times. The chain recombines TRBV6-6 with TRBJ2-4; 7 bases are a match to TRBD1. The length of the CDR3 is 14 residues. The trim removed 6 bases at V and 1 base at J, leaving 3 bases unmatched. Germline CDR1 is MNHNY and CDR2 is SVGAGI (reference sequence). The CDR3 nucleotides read TGTGCCAGCAGCACACAGGGGGCCAAAAACATTCAGTACTTC. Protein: CASSTQGAKNIQYF.

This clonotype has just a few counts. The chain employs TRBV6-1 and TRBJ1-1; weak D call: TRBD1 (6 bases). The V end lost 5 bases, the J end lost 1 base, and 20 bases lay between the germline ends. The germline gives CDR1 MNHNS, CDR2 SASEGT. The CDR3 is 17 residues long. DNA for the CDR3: TGTGCCAGCAGTTTCTCCCCAGGGGAGAAGGGGAACACTGAAGCTTTCTTT. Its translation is CASSFSPGEKGNTEAFF.

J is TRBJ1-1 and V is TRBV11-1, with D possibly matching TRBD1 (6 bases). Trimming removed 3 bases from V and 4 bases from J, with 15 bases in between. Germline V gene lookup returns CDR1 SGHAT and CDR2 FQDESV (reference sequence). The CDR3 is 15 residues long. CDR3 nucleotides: TGTGCCAGCAGCTTTTCGGGCAGGGGTGCCACTGAAGCTTTCTTT. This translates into CASSFSGRGATEAFF.

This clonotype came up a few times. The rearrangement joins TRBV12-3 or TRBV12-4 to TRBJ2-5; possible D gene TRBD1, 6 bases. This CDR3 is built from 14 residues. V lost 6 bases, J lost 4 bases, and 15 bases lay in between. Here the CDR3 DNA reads TGTGCCAGCAGAGGGACATCTCATCGAGAGACCCAGTACTTC. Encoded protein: CASRGTSHRETQYF.

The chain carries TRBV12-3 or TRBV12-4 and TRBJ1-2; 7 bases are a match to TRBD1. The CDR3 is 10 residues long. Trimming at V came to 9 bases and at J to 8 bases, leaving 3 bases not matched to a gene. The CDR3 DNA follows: TGTGCCAGTACAGGGGAGGGCTACACCTTC. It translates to CASTGEGYTF.